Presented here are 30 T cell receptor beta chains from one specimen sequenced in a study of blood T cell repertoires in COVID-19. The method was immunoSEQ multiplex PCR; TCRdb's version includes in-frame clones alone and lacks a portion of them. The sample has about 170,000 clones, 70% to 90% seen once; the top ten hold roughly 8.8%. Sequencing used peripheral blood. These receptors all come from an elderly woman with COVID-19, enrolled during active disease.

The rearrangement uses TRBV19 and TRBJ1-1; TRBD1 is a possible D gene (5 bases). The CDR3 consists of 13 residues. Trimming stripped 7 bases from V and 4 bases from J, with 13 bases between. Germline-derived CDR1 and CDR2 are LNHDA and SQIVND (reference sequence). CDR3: CASKGLGGTEAFF. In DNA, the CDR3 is TGTGCCAGTAAGGGCTTGGGGGGCACTGAAGCTTTCTTT.

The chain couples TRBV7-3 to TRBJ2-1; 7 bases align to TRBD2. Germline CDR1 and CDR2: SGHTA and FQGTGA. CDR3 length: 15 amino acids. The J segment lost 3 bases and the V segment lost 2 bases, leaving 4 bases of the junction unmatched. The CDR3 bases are TGTGCCAGCAGCTTAGGTAGCGGGCTCTACAATGAGCAGTTCTTC. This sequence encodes CASSLGSGLYNEQFF.

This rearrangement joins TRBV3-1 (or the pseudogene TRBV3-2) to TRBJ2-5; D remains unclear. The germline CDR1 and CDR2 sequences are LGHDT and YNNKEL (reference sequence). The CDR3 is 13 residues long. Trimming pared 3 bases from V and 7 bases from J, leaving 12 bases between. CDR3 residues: CASSQVDRGTQYF. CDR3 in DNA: TGTGCCAGCAGCCAGGTCGATAGAGGGACCCAGTACTTC.

CDR3 in amino acids: CATTGEGSNQPQHF. Written as DNA, the CDR3 is TGTGCCACTACTGGCGAGGGTAGCAATCAGCCCCAGCATTTT. V usage is TRBV10-3 and J usage is TRBJ1-5; no reliable D call. Deletions cut 10 bases from V and 0 bases from J, with 13 bases between. Germline V gene sequence: CDR1 ENHRY, CDR2 SYGVKD. CDR3 size: 14 residues.

The CDR3 DNA is TGTGCCAGCAGTTTATTGGCAGGGGGCGCCCCGGGGGAAAAACTGTTTTTT. This codes for CASSLLAGGAPGEKLFF. The V call is TRBV28, the J call TRBJ1-4; 8 bases agree with TRBD1. There are 17 residues in the CDR3. V lost 1 base to trimming and J lost 8 bases; unmatched junction nucleotides: 12. Germline CDR1 reads MDHEN; CDR2 reads SYDVKM.

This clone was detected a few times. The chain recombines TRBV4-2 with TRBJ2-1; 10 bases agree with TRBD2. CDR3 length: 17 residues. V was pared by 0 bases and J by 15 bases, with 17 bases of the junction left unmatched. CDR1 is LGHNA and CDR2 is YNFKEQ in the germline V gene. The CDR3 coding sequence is TGTGCCAGCAGCCAAGATCGAGGGGCTAGCGGGAGACTTAGTGTGTTCTTC. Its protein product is CASSQDRGASGRLSVFF.

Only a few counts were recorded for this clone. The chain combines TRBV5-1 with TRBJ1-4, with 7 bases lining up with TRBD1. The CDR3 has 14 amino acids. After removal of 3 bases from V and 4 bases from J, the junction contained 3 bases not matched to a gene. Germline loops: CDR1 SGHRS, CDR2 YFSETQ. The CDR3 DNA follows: TGCGCCAGCAGCTCTGGACAGGATAATGAAAAACTGTTTTTT. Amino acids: CASSSGQDNEKLFF.

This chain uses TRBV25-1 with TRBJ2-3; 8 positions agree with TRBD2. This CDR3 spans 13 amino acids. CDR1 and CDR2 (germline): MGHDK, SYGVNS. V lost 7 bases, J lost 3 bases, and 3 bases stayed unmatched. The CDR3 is CASTTSGTDTQYF. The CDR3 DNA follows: TGTGCCAGCACTACTAGCGGAACAGATACGCAGTATTTT.

The CDR3 sequence is CATSGTGTNEQFF. The CDR3 DNA reads TGTGCCACCTCCGGGACAGGAACGAATGAGCAGTTCTTC. This rearrangement joins TRBV6-4 to TRBJ2-1; TRBD1 aligns across 8 bases. Losses at the gene ends were 10 bases for V and 7 bases for J; bases not matched to a gene: 9. This CDR3 region has 13 residues. Germline-derived CDR1 and CDR2 are MRHNA and SNTAGT.

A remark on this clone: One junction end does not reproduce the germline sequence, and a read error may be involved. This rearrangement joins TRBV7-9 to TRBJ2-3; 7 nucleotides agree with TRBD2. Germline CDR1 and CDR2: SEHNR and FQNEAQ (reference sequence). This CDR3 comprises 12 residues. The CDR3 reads CASSLERGSRDF. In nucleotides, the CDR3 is TGTGCCAGCAGCTTAGAGCGGGGTAGCCGGGATTTT.

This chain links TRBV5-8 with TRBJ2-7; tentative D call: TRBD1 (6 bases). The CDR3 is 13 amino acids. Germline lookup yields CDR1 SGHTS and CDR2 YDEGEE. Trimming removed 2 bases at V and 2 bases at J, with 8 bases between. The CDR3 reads CASSFGQTYEQYF. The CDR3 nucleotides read TGTGCCAGCAGCTTTGGACAGACCTACGAGCAGTACTTC.

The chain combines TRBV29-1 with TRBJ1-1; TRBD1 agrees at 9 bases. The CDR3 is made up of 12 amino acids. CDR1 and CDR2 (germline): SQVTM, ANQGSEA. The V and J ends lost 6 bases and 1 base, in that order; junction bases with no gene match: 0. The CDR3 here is CSVGQGNTEAFF. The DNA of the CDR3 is TGCAGCGTGGGACAGGGGAACACTGAAGCTTTCTTT.

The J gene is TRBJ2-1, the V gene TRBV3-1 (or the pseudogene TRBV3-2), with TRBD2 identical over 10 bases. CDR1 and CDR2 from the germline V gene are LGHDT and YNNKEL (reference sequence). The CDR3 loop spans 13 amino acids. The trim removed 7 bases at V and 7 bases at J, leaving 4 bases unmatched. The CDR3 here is CASNLAGANEQFF. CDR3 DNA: TGTGCCAGCAACCTAGCGGGAGCTAATGAGCAGTTCTTC.

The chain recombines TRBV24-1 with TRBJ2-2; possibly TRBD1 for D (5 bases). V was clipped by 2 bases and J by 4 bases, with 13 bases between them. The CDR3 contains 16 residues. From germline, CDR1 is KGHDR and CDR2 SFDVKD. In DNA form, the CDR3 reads TGTGCCACCAGTGATTGGTCCGGACACAGCACCGGGGAGCTGTTTTTT. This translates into CATSDWSGHSTGELFF.

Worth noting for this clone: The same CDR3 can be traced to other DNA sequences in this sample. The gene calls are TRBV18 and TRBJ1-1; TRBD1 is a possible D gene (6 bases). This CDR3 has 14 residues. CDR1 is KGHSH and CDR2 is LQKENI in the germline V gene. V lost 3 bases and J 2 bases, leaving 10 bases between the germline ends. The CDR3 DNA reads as TGTGCCAGCTCACCTTCCAGGGGAAACACTGAAGCTTTCTTT. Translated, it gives CASSPSRGNTEAFF.

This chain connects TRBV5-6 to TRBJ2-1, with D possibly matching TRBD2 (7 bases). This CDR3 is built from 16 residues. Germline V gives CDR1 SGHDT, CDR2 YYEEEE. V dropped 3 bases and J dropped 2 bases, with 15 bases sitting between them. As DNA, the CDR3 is TGTGCCAGCAGCTCTGGAGGCGGGGGCCCCTACAATGAGCAGTTCTTC. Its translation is CASSSGGGGPYNEQFF.

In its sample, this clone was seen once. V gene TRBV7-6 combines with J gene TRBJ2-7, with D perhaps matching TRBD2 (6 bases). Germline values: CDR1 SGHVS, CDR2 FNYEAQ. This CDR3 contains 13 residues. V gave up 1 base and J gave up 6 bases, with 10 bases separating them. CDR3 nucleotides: TGTGCCAGCAGCTTAGGTGCGGGGTCCGAGCAGTACTTC. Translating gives CASSLGAGSEQYF.

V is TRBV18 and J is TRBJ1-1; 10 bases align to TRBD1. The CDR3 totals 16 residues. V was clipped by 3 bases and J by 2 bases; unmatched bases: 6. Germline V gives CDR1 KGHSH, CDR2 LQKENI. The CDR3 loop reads CASSPATGGGNTEAFF. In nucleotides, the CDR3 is TGTGCCAGCTCACCGGCGACAGGGGGCGGAAACACTGAAGCTTTCTTT. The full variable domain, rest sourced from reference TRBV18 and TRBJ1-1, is NAGVMQNPRHLVRRRGQEARLRCSPMKGHSHVYWYRQLPEEGLKFMVYLQKENIIDESGMPKERFSAEFPKEGPSILRIQQVVRGDSAAYFCASSPATGGGNTEAFFGQGTRLTVV.

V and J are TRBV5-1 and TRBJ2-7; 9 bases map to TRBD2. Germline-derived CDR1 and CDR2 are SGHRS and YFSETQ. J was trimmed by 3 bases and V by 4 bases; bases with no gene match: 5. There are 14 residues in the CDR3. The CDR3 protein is CASSLAGSNYEQYF. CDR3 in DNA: TGCGCCAGCAGCCTAGCGGGAAGCAACTACGAGCAGTACTTC.

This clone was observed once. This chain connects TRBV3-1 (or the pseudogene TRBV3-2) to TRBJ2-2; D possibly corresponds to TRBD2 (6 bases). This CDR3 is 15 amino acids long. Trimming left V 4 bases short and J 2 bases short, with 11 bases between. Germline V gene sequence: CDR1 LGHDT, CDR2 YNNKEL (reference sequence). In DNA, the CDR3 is TGTGCCAGCAGCCCAATGGGGGGAAACACCGGGGAGCTGTTTTTT. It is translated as CASSPMGGNTGELFF.

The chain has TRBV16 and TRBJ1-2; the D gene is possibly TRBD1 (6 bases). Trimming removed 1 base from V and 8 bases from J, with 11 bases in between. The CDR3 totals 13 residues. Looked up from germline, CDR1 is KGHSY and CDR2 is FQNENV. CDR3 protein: CASSQYQGRGYTF. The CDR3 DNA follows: TGTGCCAGCAGCCAATACCAGGGGCGAGGCTACACCTTC.

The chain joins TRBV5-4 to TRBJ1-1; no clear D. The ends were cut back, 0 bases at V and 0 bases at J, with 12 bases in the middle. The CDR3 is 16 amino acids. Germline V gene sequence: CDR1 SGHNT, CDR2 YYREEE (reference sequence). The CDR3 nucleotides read TGTGCCAGCAGCTTGGAGCTTAACCCACTGAACACTGAAGCTTTCTTT. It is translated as CASSLELNPLNTEAFF.

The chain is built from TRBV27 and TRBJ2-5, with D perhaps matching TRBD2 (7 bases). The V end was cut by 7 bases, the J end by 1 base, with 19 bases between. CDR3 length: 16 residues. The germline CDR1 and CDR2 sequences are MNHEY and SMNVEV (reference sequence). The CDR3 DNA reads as TGTGCCAGCACTTCGGGGGGCGGAGGACGCCAAGAGACCCAGTACTTC. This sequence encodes CASTSGGGGRQETQYF.

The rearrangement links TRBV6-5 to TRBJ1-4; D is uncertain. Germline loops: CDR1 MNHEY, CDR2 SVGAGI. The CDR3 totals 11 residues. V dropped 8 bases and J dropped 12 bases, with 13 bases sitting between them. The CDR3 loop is CASYYGGELFF. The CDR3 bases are TGTGCCAGCTATTATGGCGGCGAACTGTTTTTT.

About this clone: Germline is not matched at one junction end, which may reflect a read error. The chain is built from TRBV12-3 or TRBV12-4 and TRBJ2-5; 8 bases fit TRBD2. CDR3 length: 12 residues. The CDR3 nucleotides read TGTGCCAGCAGTTTCAGTACTGGACTAGCAGACTTC. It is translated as CASSFSTGLADF.

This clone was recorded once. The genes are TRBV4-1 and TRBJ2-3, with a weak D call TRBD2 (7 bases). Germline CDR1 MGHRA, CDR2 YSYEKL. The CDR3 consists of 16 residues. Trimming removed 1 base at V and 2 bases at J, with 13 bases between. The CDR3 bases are TGCGCCAGCAGCCAAGGGGGGGGCGTCCACACAGATACGCAGTATTTT. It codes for CASSQGGGVHTDTQYF.

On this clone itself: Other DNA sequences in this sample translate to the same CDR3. Here the CDR3 DNA reads TGTGCCAGCTCACCTGGCCAGGGGAACACCGGGGAGCTGTTTTTT. Its translation: CASSPGQGNTGELFF. This chain links TRBV18 with TRBJ2-2, with TRBD1 as a possible D gene (5 bases). V lost 3 bases and J 1 base, leaving 9 bases between the germline ends. The germline CDR1 and CDR2 sequences are KGHSH and LQKENI. The CDR3 loop spans 15 amino acids.

The CDR3: CASSPLPGQGTTPLHF. In DNA, the CDR3 is TGCGCCAGCAGCCCACTCCCTGGACAGGGAACAACGCCCCTCCACTTT. The chain couples TRBV4-1 to TRBJ1-6, with 8 bases lining up with TRBD1. Trimming took 4 bases from V and 13 from J; bases not matched to a gene: 15. This CDR3 comprises 16 residues. Germline V gene sequence: CDR1 MGHRA, CDR2 YSYEKL.

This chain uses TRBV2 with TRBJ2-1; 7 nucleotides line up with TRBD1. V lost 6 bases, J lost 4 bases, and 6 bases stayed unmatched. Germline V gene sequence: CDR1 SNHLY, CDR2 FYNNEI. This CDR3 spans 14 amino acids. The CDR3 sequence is CASRGQSYYNEQFF. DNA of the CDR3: TGTGCCAGCAGGGGACAGTCTTATTACAATGAGCAGTTCTTC.

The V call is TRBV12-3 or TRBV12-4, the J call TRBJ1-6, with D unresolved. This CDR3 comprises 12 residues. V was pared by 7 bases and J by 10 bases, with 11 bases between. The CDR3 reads CASKSPASPLHF. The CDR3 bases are TGTGCCAGCAAGAGTCCAGCGTCACCCCTCCACTTT.